Shown below are 22 T cell receptor beta chains from a single sample sequenced in a study of control samples from healthy donors and cancer patients. Method: immunoSEQ multiplex PCR; TCRdb's copy keeps in-frame clones and lacks some. The data hold 100,000 to 150,000 clones, with roughly 84% observed a single time. The sequenced material came from blood. The receptor set was obtained from a man aged 40-50 years in good health.

The chain is built from TRBV14 and TRBJ1-1; TRBD1 is a possible D gene (6 bases). CDR1 is SGHDN and CDR2 is FVKESK in the germline V gene. The CDR3 runs 14 residues. Trimming cost V 4 bases and J 1 base, with 10 bases left between them. The CDR3: CASSLPGQNTEAFF. CDR3 nucleotide sequence: TGTGCCAGCAGCCTGCCGGGACAGAACACTGAAGCTTTCTTT.

V gene TRBV7-9 combines with J gene TRBJ2-5; TRBD2 agrees at 7 bases. From germline, CDR1 is SEHNR and CDR2 FQNEAQ (reference sequence). The CDR3 extends over 16 amino acids. V lost 7 bases to trimming and J lost 0 bases; unmatched junction nucleotides: 11. The chain's CDR3 is CASTPSGGGYQETQYF. DNA for the CDR3: TGTGCCAGCACCCCGTCGGGGGGAGGGTACCAAGAGACCCAGTACTTC. The full variable domain, with the rest looked up from reference TRBV7-9 and TRBJ2-5, is DTGVSQNPRHKITKRGQNVTFRCDPISEHNRLYWYRQTLGQGPEFLTYFQNEAQLEKSRLLSDRFSAERPKGSFSTLEIQRTEQGDSAMYLCASTPSGGGYQETQYFGPGTRLLVL.

This chain connects TRBV9 to TRBJ2-3; a possible D gene is TRBD2 (6 bases). V gave up 0 bases and J gave up 8 bases, with 10 bases separating them. There are 13 residues in the CDR3. Looked up from germline, CDR1 is SGDLS and CDR2 is YYNGEE. The CDR3 DNA reads TGTGCCAGCAGCGTAGCCGGGGGTGGTACGCAGTATTTT. It yields the protein CASSVAGGGTQYF.

The chain employs TRBV18 and TRBJ1-6; D is uncertain. The CDR3 is 13 amino acids. Per the germline V gene, CDR1 is KGHSH and CDR2 is LQKENI. V was shortened by 2 bases and J by 7 bases, with 6 bases between the two germline ends. The chain's CDR3 is CASSPNWNSPLHF. The CDR3 coding sequence is TGTGCCAGCTCACCAAACTGGAATTCACCCCTCCACTTT.

The chain joins TRBV6-2 or TRBV6-3 to TRBJ1-5; 11 nucleotides align to TRBD1. V lost 5 bases and J lost 4; bases outside the gene matches: 19. Germline V lookup: CDR1 MNHEY, CDR2 SVGEGT. The CDR3 contains 20 residues. The CDR3 coding sequence is TGTGCCAGCAGTCCCGGGACAGGGGGGGACATAGCAATCTGGAATCAGCCCCAGCATTTT. Its protein product is CASSPGTGGDIAIWNQPQHF.

As concerns this clone: The sample contains more than one DNA sequence encoding this CDR3. The J gene is TRBJ2-7, the V gene TRBV4-3; D possibly corresponds to TRBD2 (5 bases). Germline V gene data show CDR1 as LGHNA and CDR2 as YSLEER. There are 13 residues in the CDR3. The V and J ends lost 0 bases and 6 bases respectively, with 9 bases between them. CDR3 DNA: TGCGCCAGCAGCCAAGATCGGGGAACCGAGCAGTACTTC. Its translation: CASSQDRGTEQYF.

The J gene is TRBJ2-3, the V gene TRBV19, with D possibly TRBD1 on 6 matching bases. Germline lookup yields CDR1 LNHDA and CDR2 SQIVND (reference sequence). The CDR3 loop spans 16 amino acids. V was clipped by 4 bases and J by 2 bases, with 16 bases between them. The CDR3 loop reads CASSTGAPYDTDTQYF. CDR3 bases: TGTGCCAGTAGTACAGGGGCCCCTTACGACACAGATACGCAGTATTTT.

The chain is built from TRBV4-3 and TRBJ2-7; 10 bases are shared with TRBD2. Germline V gene lookup returns CDR1 LGHNA and CDR2 YSLEER. The CDR3 length is 17 residues. With V trimmed by 4 bases and J by 3 bases, 12 bases remained unmatched. The CDR3 loop reads CASSLQSGGALYYEQYF. In DNA form, the CDR3 reads TGCGCCAGCAGCCTCCAAAGCGGGGGGGCCTTGTACTACGAGCAGTACTTC.

The chain is built from TRBV12-5 and TRBJ2-7; D is undetermined. Germline-derived CDR1 and CDR2 are LGHNT and FRNRAP. The CDR3 extends over 11 amino acids. Trimming removed 2 bases from V and 4 bases from J, with 3 bases in between. The CDR3 nucleotides read TGTGCTAGTGGTTTGAATTACGAGCAGTACTTC. Translating gives CASGLNYEQYF.

V and J are TRBV24-1 and TRBJ2-7, with D possibly TRBD1 on 7 matching bases. The CDR3 totals 12 residues. V was trimmed by 12 bases and J by 7 bases, leaving 18 bases between them. From germline, CDR1 is KGHDR and CDR2 SFDVKD. CDR3 protein: CASGGPGGEQYF. The CDR3 bases are TGTGCCTCCGGTGGCCCAGGGGGGGAGCAGTACTTC.

J is TRBJ1-1 and V is TRBV5-6, with 7 nucleotides matching TRBD1. Germline CDR1 SGHDT, CDR2 YYEEEE. CDR3 length: 17 residues. After removal of 1 base from V and 0 bases from J, the junction contained 9 bases not matched to a gene. The CDR3 DNA is TGTGCCAGCAGCTTGCAGACAGGGTTCGTAATGAACACTGAAGCTTTCTTT. It is translated as CASSLQTGFVMNTEAFF.

V gene TRBV24-1 combines with J gene TRBJ2-5; the match to TRBD2 covers 9 bases. CDR1 is KGHDR, CDR2 SFDVKD, per germline. Losses at the gene ends were 3 bases for V and 2 bases for J; bases not matched to a gene: 9. This CDR3 has 17 amino acids. CDR3 DNA sequence: TGTGCCACCAGTGATACTCCGGGTCTAGCGGGGCAAGAGACCCAGTACTTC. Amino acids: CATSDTPGLAGQETQYF.

The chain joins TRBV7-2 to TRBJ2-7; the D is unclear. Germline V gene lookup returns CDR1 SGHTA and CDR2 FQGNSA. The germline V and J ends were trimmed by 1 base and 3 bases, with 10 bases remaining between them. The length of the CDR3 is 14 residues. The CDR3, as DNA: TGTGCCAGCAGCTTAGACCAGTACGGCTACGAGCAGTACTTC. Amino acids: CASSLDQYGYEQYF. Complete variable domain (other parts from reference TRBV7-2 and TRBJ2-7): GAGVSQSPSNKVTEKGKDVELRCDPISGHTALYWYRQSLGQGLEFLIYFQGNSAPDKSGLPSDRFSAERTGGSVSTLTIQRTQQEDSAVYLCASSLDQYGYEQYFGPGTRLTVT.

CDR3 DNA: TGTGCCTTCTCACGAAAGGCCCCAGGGGATGGCTACACCTTC. This translates into CAFSRKAPGDGYTF. The rearrangement uses TRBV10-3 and TRBJ1-2; D possibly corresponds to TRBD1 (6 bases). The V end was cut by 11 bases, the J end by 6 bases, with 22 bases between. Germline lookup yields CDR1 ENHRY and CDR2 SYGVKD. The CDR3 spans 14 residues.

This chain uses TRBV5-6 with TRBJ1-5, with 7 bases aligning to TRBD1. The J segment lost 4 bases and the V segment lost 1 base, leaving 8 bases of the junction unmatched. Germline V gene data show CDR1 as SGHDT and CDR2 as YYEEEE. The CDR3 has 16 amino acids. CDR3 sequence (DNA): TGTGCCAGCAGCTTGTCAGGGGGGGCTGGGAATCAGCCCCAGCATTTT. Encoded protein: CASSLSGGAGNQPQHF.

This chain links TRBV24-1 with TRBJ1-5; D not resolved. CDR3 length: 12 amino acids. Germline V gene data show CDR1 as KGHDR and CDR2 as SFDVKD. Trimming removed 5 bases at V and 7 bases at J, with 8 bases between. The CDR3 is CATSVAGQPQHF. CDR3 DNA: TGTGCCACCAGTGTAGCTGGGCAGCCCCAGCATTTT.

This clone was seen once. This chain connects TRBV29-1 to TRBJ2-5; D might be TRBD2 (5 bases). CDR3 length equals 12 residues. The ends were cut back, 8 bases at V and 1 base at J, with 11 bases in the middle. Germline V gives CDR1 SQVTM, CDR2 ANQGSEA. The CDR3 DNA is TGCAGCCCTCGGGGAGTCCAAGAGACCCAGTACTTC. Encoded protein: CSPRGVQETQYF.

This clone was seen a single time. As DNA, the CDR3 is TGTGCCACCAGTGACATCGGACAGGGGGCGATTCAAGAGACCCAGTACTTC. It encodes CATSDIGQGAIQETQYF. The chain recombines TRBV24-1 with TRBJ2-5; TRBD1 matches at 11 bases. Losses at the gene ends were 4 bases for V and 2 bases for J; bases not matched to a gene: 8. This CDR3 is built from 17 residues. CDR1 is KGHDR and CDR2 is SFDVKD in the germline V gene.

A few counts support this clone. The chain has TRBV6-4 and TRBJ1-5, with 8 bases matching TRBD1. Germline values: CDR1 MRHNA, CDR2 SNTAGT. CDR3 length: 16 amino acids. J lost 4 bases, V lost 2 bases, and 7 bases had no gene match. CDR3 amino acids: CASSDVDRGKNQPQHF. CDR3 nucleotides: TGTGCCAGCAGTGACGTAGACAGGGGCAAGAATCAGCCCCAGCATTTT.

This sequence joins TRBV7-8 and TRBJ2-2, with a possible D match to TRBD1 (6 bases). V was cut by 5 bases and J by 2 bases, with 15 bases left in between. CDR1 and CDR2 from the germline V gene are SGHVS and FQNEAQ. This CDR3 is built from 16 residues. The CDR3 DNA reads TGTGCCAGCAGCCCCCGGAAGGGACACAACACCGGGGAGCTGTTTTTT. It translates to CASSPRKGHNTGELFF.

V and J are TRBV7-2 and TRBJ2-2, with TRBD2 matching over 12 bases. CDR1 is SGHTA, CDR2 FQGNSA, per germline. The V and J ends lost 1 base and 7 bases, in that order; junction bases with no gene match: 13. The CDR3 sequence is 19 residues long. The CDR3 DNA reads TGTGCCAGCAGCTTAGTGAGGCCTAGCGGGGGGGCCTTGGTCGGGGAGCTGTTTTTT. Translation gives CASSLVRPSGGALVGELFF.

V usage is TRBV4-3 and J usage is TRBJ1-2; 12 nucleotides agree with TRBD1. CDR1 and CDR2 (germline): LGHNA, YSLEER. V dropped 0 bases and J dropped 2; count of bases not matched to a gene: 7. CDR3 length: 18 residues. The CDR3 DNA reads TGCGCCAGCAGCCAAGATTTGGGACAGGGGGCTGGGAACTATGGCTACACCTTC. Its translation: CASSQDLGQGAGNYGYTF.